This T cell receptor (beta chain) is drawn from a study of blood T cell repertoires in COVID-19. Whole-study context: Some COVID-19 samples were acute and others convalescent; all came from the United States, Italy and Spain. PBMCs, B-cell-depleted T cells, or T cells were the source of the cDNA or gDNA that made up the material.

Germline V gene sequence: CDR1 MNHNY, CDR2 SVGAGI (reference sequence). CDR3 size: 12 residues. With V trimmed by 6 bases and J by 5 bases, 3 bases remained unmatched. In the source study's methods: Reference gene primer amplification gave nucleated cell count estimates. Using immunoSEQ multiplex PCR, the repertoire was profiled, and TCRdb retains in-frame clones only, with some absent. Clonal size and the V and J genes are those of that table, whereas D and trimming came from the DNA. The sample has 150,000 to 200,000 clones; approximately 90% are singletons. The sequence was obtained from a man younger than 35 who had recovered from COVID-19. The gene calls are TRBV6-6 and TRBJ2-7; 8 bases match TRBD1. Sequenced input: peripheral blood. The chain's CDR3 is CASSLTGDEQYF. The DNA for the CDR3 is TGTGCCAGCAGCCTGACAGGGGACGAGCAGTACTTC.